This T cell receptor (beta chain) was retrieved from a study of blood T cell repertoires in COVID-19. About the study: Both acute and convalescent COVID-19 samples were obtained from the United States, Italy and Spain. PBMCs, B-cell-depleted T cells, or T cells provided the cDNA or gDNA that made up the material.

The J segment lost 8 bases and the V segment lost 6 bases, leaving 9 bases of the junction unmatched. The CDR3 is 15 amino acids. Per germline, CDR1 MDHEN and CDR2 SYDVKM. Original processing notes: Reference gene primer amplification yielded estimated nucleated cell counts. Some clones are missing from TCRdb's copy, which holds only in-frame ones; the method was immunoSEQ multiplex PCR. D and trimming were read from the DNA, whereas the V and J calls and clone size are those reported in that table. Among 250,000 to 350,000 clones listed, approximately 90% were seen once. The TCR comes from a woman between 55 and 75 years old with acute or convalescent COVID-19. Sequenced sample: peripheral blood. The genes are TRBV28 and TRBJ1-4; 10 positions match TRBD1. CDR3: CASSPMTGGEEKLFF. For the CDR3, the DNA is TGTGCCAGCAGCCCAATGACAGGGGGCGAAGAAAAACTGTTTTTT.